This T cell receptor beta chain came from a study of shared clonotypes between healthy human individuals. At the level of the study: Donor composition was a couple of women and three men, aged 18 to 49. General study points: Sequencing depth was expected to affect clonotype sharing among donors.

Generated by immunoSEQ multiplex PCR, the TCRdb table keeps only in-frame clones and is missing some. This sample has roughly 380,000 clones; roughly 96% occur once, and the top ten carry 0.32%. As for this clone: Its cognate antigen is unknown.

Sequencing used memory CD8+ T cells sorted from blood. The subset is: CD45RO+ cells pooled with CCR7-negative TemRA cells. The receptor's source is a man aged 25 to 45 in good health.

This CDR3 is CASSQALKETQYF. Here the CDR3 DNA reads TGCGCCAGCAGCCAGGCCCTTAAAGAGACCCAGTACTTC. J is TRBJ2-5 and V is TRBV4-1; D remains unclear. The germline V and J ends were trimmed by 3 bases and 3 bases, with 8 bases remaining between them. This CDR3 contains 13 residues. Per the germline V gene, CDR1 is MGHRA and CDR2 is YSYEKL.